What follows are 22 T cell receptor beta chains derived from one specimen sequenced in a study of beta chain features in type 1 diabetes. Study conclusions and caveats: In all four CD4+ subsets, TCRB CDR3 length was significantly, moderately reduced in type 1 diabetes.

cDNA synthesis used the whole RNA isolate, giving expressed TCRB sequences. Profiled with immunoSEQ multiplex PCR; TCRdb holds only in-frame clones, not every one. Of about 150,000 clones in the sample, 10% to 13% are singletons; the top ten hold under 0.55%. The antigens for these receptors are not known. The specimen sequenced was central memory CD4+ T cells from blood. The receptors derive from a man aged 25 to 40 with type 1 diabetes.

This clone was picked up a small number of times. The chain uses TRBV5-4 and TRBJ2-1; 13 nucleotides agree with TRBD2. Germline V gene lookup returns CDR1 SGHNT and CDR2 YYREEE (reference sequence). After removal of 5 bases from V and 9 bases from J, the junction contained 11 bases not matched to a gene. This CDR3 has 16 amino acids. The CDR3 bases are TGTGCCAGCAGACCTAGGACTAGCGGGAGTTGGGCTGAGCAGTTCTTC. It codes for CASRPRTSGSWAEQFF.

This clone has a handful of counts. The CDR3 sequence: CASSFYLSGANVLTF. Here the CDR3 DNA reads TGTGCCAGCAGCTTCTACCTCTCTGGGGCCAACGTCCTGACTTTC. The chain uses TRBV7-2 and TRBJ2-6; D is unclear. The CDR3 loop spans 15 amino acids. Germline V CDR1 and CDR2: SGHTA, FQGNSA. V lost 3 bases and J lost 0, with 6 bases in between.

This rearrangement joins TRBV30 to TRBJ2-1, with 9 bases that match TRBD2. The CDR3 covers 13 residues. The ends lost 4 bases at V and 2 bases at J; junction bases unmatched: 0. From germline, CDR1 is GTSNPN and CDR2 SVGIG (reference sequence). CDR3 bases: TGTGCCTGGAAGCGGGAGGCCTACAATGAGCAGTTCTTC. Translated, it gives CAWKREAYNEQFF.

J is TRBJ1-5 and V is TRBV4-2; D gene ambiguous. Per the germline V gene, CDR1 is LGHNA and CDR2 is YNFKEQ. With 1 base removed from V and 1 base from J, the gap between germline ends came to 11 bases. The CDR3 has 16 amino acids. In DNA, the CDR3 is TGTGCCAGCAGCCAAGTCCTTGCGGTAAGCAATCAGCCCCAGCATTTT. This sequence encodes CASSQVLAVSNQPQHF.

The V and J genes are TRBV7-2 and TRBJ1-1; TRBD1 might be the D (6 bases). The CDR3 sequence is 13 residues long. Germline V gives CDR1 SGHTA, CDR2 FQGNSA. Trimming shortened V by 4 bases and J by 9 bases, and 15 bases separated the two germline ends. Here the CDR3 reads CASSSLRTAKAFF. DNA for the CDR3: TGTGCCAGCAGCTCCCTTCGGACAGCTAAAGCTTTCTTT.

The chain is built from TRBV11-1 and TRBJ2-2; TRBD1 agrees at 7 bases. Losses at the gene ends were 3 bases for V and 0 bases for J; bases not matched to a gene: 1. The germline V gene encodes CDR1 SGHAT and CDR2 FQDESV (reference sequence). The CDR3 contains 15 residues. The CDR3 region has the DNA TGTGCCAGCAGCTTTGGGACAGCGAACACCGGGGAGCTGTTTTTT. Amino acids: CASSFGTANTGELFF.

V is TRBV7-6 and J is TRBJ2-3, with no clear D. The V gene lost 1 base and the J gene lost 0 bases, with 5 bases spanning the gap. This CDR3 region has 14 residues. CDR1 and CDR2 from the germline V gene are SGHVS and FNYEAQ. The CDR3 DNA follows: TGTGCCAGCAGCTTAGTTTCAAGCACAGATACGCAGTATTTT. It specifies CASSLVSSTDTQYF. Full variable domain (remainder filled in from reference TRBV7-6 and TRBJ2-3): GAGVSQSPRYKVTKRGQDVALRCDPISGHVSLYWYRQALGQGPEFLTYFNYEAQQDKSGLPNDRFSAERPEGSISTLTIQRTEQRDSAMYRCASSLVSSTDTQYFGPGTRLTVL.

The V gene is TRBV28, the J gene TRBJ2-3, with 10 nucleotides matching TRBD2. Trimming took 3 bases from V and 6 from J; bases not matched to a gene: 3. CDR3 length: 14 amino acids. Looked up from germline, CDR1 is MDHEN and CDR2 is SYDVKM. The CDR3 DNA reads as TGTGCCAGCAGTTTGCCGGGACTAGCGGATACGCAGTATTTT. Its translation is CASSLPGLADTQYF.

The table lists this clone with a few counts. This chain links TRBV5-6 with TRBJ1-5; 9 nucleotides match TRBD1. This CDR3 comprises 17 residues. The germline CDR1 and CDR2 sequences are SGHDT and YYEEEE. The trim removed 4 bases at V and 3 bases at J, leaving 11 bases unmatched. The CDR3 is CASSSAGRQGVNQPQHF. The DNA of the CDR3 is TGTGCCAGCAGCAGCGCCGGACGACAGGGGGTCAATCAGCCCCAGCATTTT.

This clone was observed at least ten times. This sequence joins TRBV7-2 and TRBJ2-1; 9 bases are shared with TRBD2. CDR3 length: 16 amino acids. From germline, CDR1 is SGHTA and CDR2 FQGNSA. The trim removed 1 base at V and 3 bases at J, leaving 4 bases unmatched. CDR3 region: CASSLVRLAVYNEQFF. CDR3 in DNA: TGTGCCAGCAGCTTAGTGAGACTAGCGGTCTACAATGAGCAGTTCTTC.

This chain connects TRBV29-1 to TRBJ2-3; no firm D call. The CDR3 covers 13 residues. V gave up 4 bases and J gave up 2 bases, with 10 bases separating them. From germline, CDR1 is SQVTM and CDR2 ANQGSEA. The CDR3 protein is CSVAERNTDTQYF. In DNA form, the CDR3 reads TGCAGCGTTGCGGAGAGAAACACAGATACGCAGTATTTT.

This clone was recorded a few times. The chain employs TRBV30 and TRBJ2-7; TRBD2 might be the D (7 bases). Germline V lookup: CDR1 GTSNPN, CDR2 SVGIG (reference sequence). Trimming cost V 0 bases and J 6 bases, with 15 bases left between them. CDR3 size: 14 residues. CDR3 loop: CAWSVGGALGEQYF. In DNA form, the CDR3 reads TGTGCCTGGAGTGTAGGGGGGGCGCTGGGCGAGCAGTACTTC.

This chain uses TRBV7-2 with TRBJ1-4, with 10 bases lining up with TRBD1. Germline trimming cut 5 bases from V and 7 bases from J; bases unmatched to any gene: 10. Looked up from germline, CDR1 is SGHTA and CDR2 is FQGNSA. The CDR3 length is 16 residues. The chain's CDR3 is CASSKNRDRGPEKLFF. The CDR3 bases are TGTGCCAGCAGCAAAAACCGGGACAGGGGTCCTGAAAAACTGTTTTTT. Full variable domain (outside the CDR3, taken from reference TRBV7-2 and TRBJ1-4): GAGVSQSPSNKVTEKGKDVELRCDPISGHTALYWYRQSLGQGLEFLIYFQGNSAPDKSGLPSDRFSAERTGGSVSTLTIQRTQQEDSAVYLCASSKNRDRGPEKLFFGSGTQLSVL.

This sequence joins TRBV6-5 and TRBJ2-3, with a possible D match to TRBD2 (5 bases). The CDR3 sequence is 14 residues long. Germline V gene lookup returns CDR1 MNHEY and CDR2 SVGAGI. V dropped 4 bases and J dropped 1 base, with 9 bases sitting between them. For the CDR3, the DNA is TGTGCCAGCAGTTTACGTAGCGGCACAGATACGCAGTATTTT. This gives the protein CASSLRSGTDTQYF.

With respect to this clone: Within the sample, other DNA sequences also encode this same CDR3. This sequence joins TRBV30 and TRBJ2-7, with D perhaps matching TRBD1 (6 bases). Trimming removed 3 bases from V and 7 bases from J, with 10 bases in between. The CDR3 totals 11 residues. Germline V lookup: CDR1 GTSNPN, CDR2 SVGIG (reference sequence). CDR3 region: CAWRQGREQYF. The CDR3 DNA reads TGTGCCTGGAGACAGGGCAGGGAGCAGTACTTC.

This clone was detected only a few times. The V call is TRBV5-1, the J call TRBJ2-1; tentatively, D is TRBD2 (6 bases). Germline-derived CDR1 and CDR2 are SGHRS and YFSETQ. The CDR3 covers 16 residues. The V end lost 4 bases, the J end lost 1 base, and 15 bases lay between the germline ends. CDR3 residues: CASSAAGTGSYNEQFF. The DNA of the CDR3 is TGCGCCAGCAGCGCCGCGGGGACGGGATCCTACAATGAGCAGTTCTTC.

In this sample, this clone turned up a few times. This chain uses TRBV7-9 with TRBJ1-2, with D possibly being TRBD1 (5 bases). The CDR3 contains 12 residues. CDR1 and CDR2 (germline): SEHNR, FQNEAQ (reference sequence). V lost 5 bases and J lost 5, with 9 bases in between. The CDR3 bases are TGTGCCAGCAGCCGAGACAGATATGGCTACACCTTC. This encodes CASSRDRYGYTF.

CDR3 sequence: CASSASAYNEQFF. The CDR3 DNA follows: TGTGCCAGCAGTGCGTCCGCATACAATGAGCAGTTCTTC. V usage is TRBV27 and J usage is TRBJ2-1; D is undetermined. Germline assignment: CDR1 MNHEY and CDR2 SMNVEV (reference sequence). The V end was cut by 5 bases, the J end by 4 bases, with 9 bases between. The CDR3 has 13 amino acids.

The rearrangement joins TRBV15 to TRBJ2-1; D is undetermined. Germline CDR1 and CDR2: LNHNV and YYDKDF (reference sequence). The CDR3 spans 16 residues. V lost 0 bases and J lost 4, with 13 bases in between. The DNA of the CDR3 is TGTGCCACCAGCAGAGATCCGTTGGAGCCGTACAATGAGCAGTTCTTC. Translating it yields CATSRDPLEPYNEQFF.

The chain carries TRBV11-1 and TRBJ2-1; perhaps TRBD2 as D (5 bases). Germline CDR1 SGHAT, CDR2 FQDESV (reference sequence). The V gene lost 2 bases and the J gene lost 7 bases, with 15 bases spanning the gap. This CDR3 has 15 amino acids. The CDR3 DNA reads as TGTGCCAGCAGCTTAAGTTCACTAGGAGTTAATGAGCAGTTCTTC. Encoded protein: CASSLSSLGVNEQFF.

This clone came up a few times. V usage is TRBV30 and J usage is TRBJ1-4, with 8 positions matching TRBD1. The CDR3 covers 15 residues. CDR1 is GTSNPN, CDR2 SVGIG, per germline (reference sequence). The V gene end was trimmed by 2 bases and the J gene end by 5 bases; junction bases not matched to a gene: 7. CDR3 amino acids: CAWSPPGQGNEKLFF. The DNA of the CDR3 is TGTGCCTGGAGTCCACCCGGACAGGGCAATGAAAAACTGTTTTTT.

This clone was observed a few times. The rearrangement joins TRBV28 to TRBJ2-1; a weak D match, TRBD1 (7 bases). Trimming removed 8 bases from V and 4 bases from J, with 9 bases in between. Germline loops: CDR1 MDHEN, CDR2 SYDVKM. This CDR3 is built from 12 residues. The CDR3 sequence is CASQGGYNEQFF. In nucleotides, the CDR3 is TGTGCCAGCCAGGGGGGTTACAATGAGCAGTTCTTC.